This T cell receptor (beta chain) was recovered during a study of CD8 T cells in ankylosing spondylitis. Scientists made TCR beta libraries using quantitative 5'-RACE with molecular barcodes. TCRdb re-analysed the 5' RACE reads in MiXCR, keeping a single row per CDR3 protein. The sample records 380,000 or so distinct CDR3 sequences, roughly 22% being singletons. Germline CDR1 and CDR2: SQVTM and ANQGSEA. This CDR3 has 13 amino acids. Trimming cost V 2 bases and J 2 bases; bases outside gene matches: 3. There are a few counts of this clonotype. Its antigen remains unknown. Study-level findings and limits: According to the report, clones linked to the disease were significantly enriched in matched synovial fluid samples taken from ankylosing spondylitis patients.

The chain couples TRBV29-1 to TRBJ2-7; 7 nucleotides align to TRBD1. The material sequenced was blood, either unsorted or a sorted T cell fraction (not recorded which). The origin of this receptor is a male donor with ankylosing spondylitis or in good health (not recorded which). The CDR3 DNA follows: TGCAGCGTTGAACAGGGGGTACCCTACGAGCAGTACTTC. It encodes CSVEQGVPYEQYF.